These 32 T cell receptor beta chains were all obtained from the same sample, sequenced in a study of somatic mutations in cytotoxic T cells in rheumatoid arthritis. TCRdb's copy holds only in-frame clones and misses some; the assay was immunoSEQ multiplex PCR. Here the sample spans some 20,000 clones, around 81% being singletons. The specimen sequenced was CD8+ T cells sorted from blood. The receptors shown here come from an adult with rheumatoid arthritis.

Here the CDR3 reads CASSPQGIGFFEQFF. The CDR3 nucleotides read TGTGCCAGTAGTCCCCAAGGTATCGGCTTCTTTGAGCAGTTCTTC. This chain uses TRBV19 with TRBJ2-1; D gene ambiguous. The CDR3 runs to 15 residues. Germline lookup yields CDR1 LNHDA and CDR2 SQIVND (reference sequence). Trimming shortened V by 5 bases and J by 9 bases, and 20 bases separated the two germline ends.

The chain joins TRBV7-9 to TRBJ2-1; TRBD2 is a possible D gene (6 bases). Germline CDR1 and CDR2: SEHNR and FQNEAQ (reference sequence). The CDR3 is made up of 15 amino acids. V lost 5 bases to trimming and J lost 4 bases, with 15 bases between them. CDR3 sequence (DNA): TGTGCCAGCAGCACCCGGGACTCTGCTTACAATGAGCAGTTCTTC. Its translation is CASSTRDSAYNEQFF.

This chain uses TRBV6-1 with TRBJ1-4, with 9 bases identical to TRBD1. Losses at the gene ends were 3 bases for V and 6 bases for J; bases not matched to a gene: 2. Germline lookup yields CDR1 MNHNS and CDR2 SASEGT. The CDR3 has 14 residues. CDR3: CASSDGTGHEKLFF. Written as DNA, the CDR3 is TGTGCCAGCAGTGACGGGACAGGGCATGAAAAACTGTTTTTT.

This chain joins TRBV7-6 and TRBJ2-2; 8 nucleotides line up with TRBD1. The CDR3 is 14 amino acids. Germline-derived CDR1 and CDR2 are SGHVS and FNYEAQ. With 5 bases clipped from V and 7 bases from J, the junction kept 6 bases outside the gene matches. The CDR3 sequence: CASSGWTGHGELFF. CDR3 DNA sequence: TGTGCCAGCAGCGGGTGGACAGGGCACGGGGAGCTGTTTTTT.

This chain links TRBV5-6 with TRBJ1-2, with a tentative D call TRBD1 (5 bases). The germline gives CDR1 SGHDT, CDR2 YYEEEE. This CDR3 has 14 amino acids. V lost 3 bases, J lost 6 bases, and 15 bases lay in between. The CDR3 DNA sequence: TGTGCCAGCAGCTCGGTCCCGGGACTCCATGGCTACACCTTC. It codes for CASSSVPGLHGYTF. Full variable domain (missing parts from reference TRBV5-6 and TRBJ1-2): DAGVTQSPTHLIKTRGQQVTLRCSPKSGHDTVSWYQQALGQGPQFIFQYYEEEERQRGNFPDRFSGHQFPNYSSELNVNALLLGDSALYLCASSSVPGLHGYTFGSGTRLTVV.

The chain is built from TRBV6-5 and TRBJ2-3; the D is unclear. This CDR3 spans 15 amino acids. CDR1 is MNHEY and CDR2 is SVGAGI in the germline V gene. V was pared by 5 bases and J by 5 bases, with 17 bases between. This chain's CDR3 is CASSSTPTPRDTQYF. The CDR3 DNA is TGTGCCAGCAGTAGCACTCCGACTCCAAGAGATACGCAGTATTTT.

This clone was counted only a few times. The V and J genes are TRBV4-1 and TRBJ2-1; D perhaps matches TRBD2 (6 bases). Germline V gene lookup returns CDR1 MGHRA and CDR2 YSYEKL. V was shortened by 5 bases and J by 9 bases, with 14 bases between the two germline ends. This CDR3 region has 13 residues. The chain's CDR3 is CASSSRLEGEQFF. CDR3 DNA: TGCGCCAGCAGCTCCCGACTAGAGGGTGAGCAGTTCTTC.

As DNA, the CDR3 is TGTGCCAGCAGTTTCTCGGGTGCAGGCCACTATGGCTACACCTTC. This encodes CASSFSGAGHYGYTF. The chain couples TRBV28 to TRBJ1-2; D gene ambiguous. The V gene's germline CDR1 is MDHEN and CDR2 SYDVKM. Trimming shortened V by 3 bases and J by 3 bases, and 14 bases separated the two germline ends. CDR3 length: 15 amino acids.

This rearrangement joins TRBV5-1 to TRBJ1-1; 8 nucleotides agree with TRBD1. The CDR3 length is 12 residues. The junction had 3 bases not matched to a gene; V was cut back by 5 bases and J by 6 bases. Germline V gene sequence: CDR1 SGHRS, CDR2 YFSETQ. CDR3 in DNA: TGCGCCAGCAGGACAGGGGCCGCTGAAGCTTTCTTT. Amino acid sequence: CASRTGAAEAFF.

The chain carries TRBV7-9 and TRBJ2-1, with D perhaps matching TRBD1 or TRBD2 (6 bases each). Germline V gives CDR1 SEHNR, CDR2 FQNEAQ (reference sequence). V was shortened by 6 bases and J by 8 bases, with 20 bases between the two germline ends. There are 15 residues in the CDR3. DNA of the CDR3: TGTGCCAGCAGACCTGGGGGCGGCGGGAAACATGAGCAGTTCTTC. Translation: CASRPGGGGKHEQFF.

J is TRBJ2-3 and V is TRBV13, with no clear D. The CDR3 length is 11 residues. The V end was cut by 3 bases, the J end by 3 bases, with 1 base between. Germline loops: CDR1 PRHDT, CDR2 FYEKMQ (reference sequence). The CDR3 is CASSFTDTQYF. The CDR3 DNA reads as TGTGCCAGCAGCTTTACAGATACGCAGTATTTT.

The rearrangement joins TRBV6-4 to TRBJ2-1; TRBD2 matches at 11 bases. The V segment lost 0 bases and the J segment 8 bases; nucleotides outside the gene matches: 3. The germline gives CDR1 MRHNA, CDR2 SNTAGT. The CDR3 runs 15 residues. The chain's CDR3 is CASSDSTSGSDEQFF. DNA of the CDR3: TGTGCCAGCAGTGACTCAACTAGCGGGAGTGATGAGCAGTTCTTC.

Only one count was recorded for this clone. The rearrangement links TRBV9 to TRBJ2-3; no firm D call. This CDR3 has 13 amino acids. Germline V gene sequence: CDR1 SGDLS, CDR2 YYNGEE. Deletions cut 4 bases from V and 6 bases from J, with 12 bases between. The CDR3 DNA is TGTGCCAGCAGCCTCCACCCGTCGGATACGCAGTATTTT. It codes for CASSLHPSDTQYF.

As regards this clone: Mismatch with germline at one junction end may stem from a read error. This chain links TRBV7-7 with TRBJ2-2, with 8 bases that match TRBD2. The CDR3 extends over 16 amino acids. CDR1 and CDR2 (germline): SSHAT, FNYEAQ (reference sequence). This CDR3 reads CASSPEAGENTGELFF. In DNA, the CDR3 is TGTGCTAGCAGCCCCGAAGCGGGGGAGAACACCGGGGAGCTGTTTTTT.

In this sample, this clone turned up once. The chain's CDR3 is CASSFTRVVSGKLFF. In DNA form, the CDR3 reads TGTGCCAGCAGTTTCACTCGTGTTGTCAGCGGAAAACTGTTTTTT. The chain couples TRBV28 to TRBJ1-4, with no clear D. CDR3 length: 15 residues. The germline V gene has CDR1 MDHEN and CDR2 SYDVKM. Trimming removed 3 bases from V and 10 bases from J, with 18 bases in between.

The CDR3 sequence: CASSKTEASSNEQFF. DNA for the CDR3: TGCGCCAGCTCTAAGACAGAGGCAAGCTCGAATGAGCAGTTCTTC. The chain recombines TRBV5-1 with TRBJ2-1, with D perhaps TRBD1 (5 bases). This CDR3 contains 15 residues. The germline CDR1 and CDR2 sequences are SGHRS and YFSETQ. V was shortened by 7 bases and J by 7 bases, with 21 bases between the two germline ends.

On this clone: Relative to the germline gene, one junction end is altered; a read error may explain this. The rearrangement uses TRBV7-7 and TRBJ2-1; 10 nucleotides match TRBD1. Germline V lookup: CDR1 SSHAT, CDR2 FNYEAQ (reference sequence). This CDR3 comprises 13 residues. CDR3 nucleotides: TGTGCTAGCAGCCCTGGGACAGGGGTTGAGCAGTTCTTC. As protein: CASSPGTGVEQFF.

The chain links TRBV27 to TRBJ2-2; TRBD2 might be the D (6 bases). CDR1 is MNHEY, CDR2 SMNVEV, per germline (reference sequence). The CDR3 runs to 13 residues. V dropped 6 bases and J dropped 4 bases, with 9 bases sitting between them. CDR3 in amino acids: CASRWGVTGELFF. CDR3 DNA sequence: TGTGCCAGCAGGTGGGGGGTCACCGGGGAGCTGTTTTTT.

The rearrangement uses TRBV27 and TRBJ2-1; D is ambiguous. The CDR3 contains 15 residues. V lost 2 bases to trimming and J lost 2 bases, with 10 bases between them. Germline CDR1 and CDR2: MNHEY and SMNVEV (reference sequence). In DNA, the CDR3 is TGTGCCAGCAGTTTACAGTCACCAACCTACAATGAGCAGTTCTTC. Translation: CASSLQSPTYNEQFF.

The chain couples TRBV5-1 to TRBJ2-7, with D maybe TRBD1 (6 bases). This CDR3 comprises 15 residues. Germline V gives CDR1 SGHRS, CDR2 YFSETQ. V was trimmed by 4 bases and J by 1 base, leaving 15 bases between them. The CDR3 loop reads CASSPGDTSSYEQYV. In DNA, the CDR3 is TGCGCCAGCAGCCCTGGGGACACCTCATCCTACGAGCAGTACGTC.

The V call is TRBV4-3, the J call TRBJ2-1; D is unresolved. Trimming removed 3 bases from V and 10 bases from J, with 16 bases in between. This CDR3 has 14 amino acids. Germline V gene data show CDR1 as LGHNA and CDR2 as YSLEER. The CDR3 protein is CASSHSENSGEQFF. For the CDR3, the DNA is TGCGCCAGCAGCCACAGCGAGAACTCTGGGGAGCAGTTCTTC.

The gene calls are TRBV7-8 and TRBJ2-2; D is ambiguous. Germline CDR1 and CDR2: SGHVS and FQNEAQ. The CDR3 loop spans 19 amino acids. V lost 0 bases and J lost 2, with 19 bases in between. CDR3 loop: CASSLALITDLLNTGELFF. Written as DNA, the CDR3 is TGTGCCAGCAGCTTAGCGCTTATAACGGATTTATTAAACACCGGGGAGCTGTTTTTT.

The CDR3, as DNA: TGTGCCAGCAGTTTGTGGCGGGGGAACACAGATACGCAGTATTTT. It codes for CASSLWRGNTDTQYF. The J gene is TRBJ2-3, the V gene TRBV27; TRBD2 matches 7 bases. V trimming: 3 bases; J trimming: 2 bases; junction bases outside the gene matches: 5. The germline V gene encodes CDR1 MNHEY and CDR2 SMNVEV (reference sequence). CDR3 size: 15 residues.

This clone was recorded a few times. V is TRBV14 and J is TRBJ2-1; 7 nucleotides agree with TRBD2. CDR3 length: 18 residues. Germline CDR1 reads SGHDN; CDR2 reads FVKESK. V lost 2 bases, J lost 4 bases, and 14 bases stayed unmatched. CDR3 coding DNA: TGTGCCAGCAGCCAAACCACACACCTGGGGAGGGATTACAATGAGCAGTTCTTC. It translates to CASSQTTHLGRDYNEQFF.

The gene calls are TRBV6-5 and TRBJ2-7, with unresolved D. Trimming stripped 2 bases from V and 2 bases from J, with 7 bases between. CDR3 length: 13 residues. Germline CDR1 MNHEY, CDR2 SVGAGI. The DNA of the CDR3 is TGTGCCAGCAGTTACATTGGAGCCTACGAGCAGTACTTC. This sequence encodes CASSYIGAYEQYF.

The CDR3 DNA follows: TGCGCCAGCAGCCACGGACAGTATGGCTACACCTTC. Amino acids: CASSHGQYGYTF. The V gene is TRBV4-1, the J gene TRBJ1-2; D is perhaps TRBD1 (6 bases). The CDR3 runs 12 residues. CDR1 is MGHRA, CDR2 YSYEKL, per germline. Trimming removed 3 bases from V and 5 bases from J, with 7 bases in between.

V and J are TRBV6-5 and TRBJ1-6; D gene uncertain. Trimming stripped 6 bases from V and 0 bases from J, with 9 bases between. The CDR3 is made up of 15 amino acids. Germline values: CDR1 MNHEY, CDR2 SVGAGI. The CDR3 DNA reads TGTGCCAGCAGCTCAGACAACTCCTATAATTCACCCCTCCACTTT. Translated, it gives CASSSDNSYNSPLHF.

The rearrangement links TRBV9 to TRBJ2-3; D is unresolved. The germline V gene encodes CDR1 SGDLS and CDR2 YYNGEE. The CDR3 is made up of 15 amino acids. Deletions cut 0 bases from V and 0 bases from J, with 8 bases between. The CDR3, as DNA: TGTGCCAGCAGCGTAGATGATTATAGCACAGATACGCAGTATTTT. Its translation: CASSVDDYSTDTQYF.

The chain has TRBV4-1 and TRBJ2-3, with D perhaps matching TRBD1 (5 bases). Trimming shortened V by 1 base and J by 4 bases, and 12 bases separated the two germline ends. This CDR3 has 15 residues. Germline CDR1 MGHRA, CDR2 YSYEKL. CDR3 nucleotide sequence: TGCGCCAGCAGCCAAGGCCCAGGGATATCAGATACGCAGTATTTT. Protein product: CASSQGPGISDTQYF.

J is TRBJ2-7 and V is TRBV25-1, with D tentatively TRBD2 (6 bases). Germline V lookup: CDR1 MGHDK, CDR2 SYGVNS. The CDR3 has 13 residues. With 3 bases removed from V and 7 bases from J, the gap between germline ends came to 13 bases. The chain's CDR3 is CASSDAGFWEQYF. The CDR3 DNA is TGTGCCAGCAGTGATGCGGGGTTTTGGGAGCAGTACTTC.

This clone was counted a single time. The rearrangement uses TRBV9 and TRBJ2-1; 7 nucleotides align to TRBD2. CDR3 length: 15 amino acids. The V gene's germline CDR1 is SGDLS and CDR2 YYNGEE. The J segment lost 7 bases and the V segment lost 3 bases, leaving 10 bases of the junction unmatched. CDR3 DNA sequence: TGTGCCAGCAGCGCGGGACTTCTGGGGGGGAATGAGCAGTTCTTC. Protein: CASSAGLLGGNEQFF. Using reference TRBV9 and TRBJ2-1 for the parts outside the CDR3, the full variable domain is DSGVTQTPKHLITATGQRVTLRCSPRSGDLSVYWYQQSLDQGLQFLIQYYNGEERAKGNILERFSAQQFPDLHSELNLSSLELGDSALYFCASSAGLLGGNEQFFGPGTRLTVL.

This clone was observed once. The V gene is TRBV9, the J gene TRBJ2-1, with D possibly matching TRBD2 (6 bases). Trimming cost V 4 bases and J 8 bases, with 10 bases left between them. The CDR3 has 12 residues. CDR1 is SGDLS and CDR2 is YYNGEE in the germline V gene. The chain's CDR3 is CASSPSGDEQFF. In nucleotides, the CDR3 is TGTGCCAGCAGCCCTTCGGGGGATGAGCAGTTCTTC.